This is a list of T cell receptor beta chains from one sample in a study of blood T cell repertoires in COVID-19. Profiled with immunoSEQ multiplex PCR; TCRdb holds only in-frame clones, not every one. The sample lists roughly 80,000 clones, roughly 87% occurring once. Sequencing was carried out using peripheral blood. These receptors were collected from a man aged 50 to 60 with acute or convalescent COVID-19. Both conserved end residues are trimmed from each CDR3. A D gene is named only where the DNA matches it firmly.

d_call: NA; v_call: TRBV5-1; j_call: TRBJ2-3; cdr3_aa: ASSPQTDTQY
d_call: NA; v_call: TRBV19; j_call: TRBJ1-6; cdr3_aa: ASNPRASYNSPLH
d_call: TRBD1; v_call: TRBV6-5; j_call: TRBJ1-2; cdr3_aa: ASTSTGTFNYGYT
d_call: NA; v_call: TRBV7-2; j_call: TRBJ2-2; cdr3_aa: ASSSEYPGSGELF
d_call: NA; v_call: TRBV6-5; j_call: TRBJ2-1; cdr3_aa: ASSYSNSYNEQF
d_call: NA; v_call: TRBV2; j_call: TRBJ1-1; cdr3_aa: ASSPGTDAF
d_call: TRBD1; v_call: TRBV6-5; j_call: TRBJ1-4; cdr3_aa: VSSRQGREKLF
d_call: NA; v_call: TRBV9; j_call: TRBJ1-6; cdr3_aa: ASSFRQDNSPLH
d_call: NA; v_call: TRBV11-2; j_call: TRBJ1-6; cdr3_aa: ASSLDLPGAGSPLH
d_call: TRBD2; v_call: TRBV5-4; j_call: TRBJ2-5; cdr3_aa: ASSFPGLAGVAGAQY
d_call: NA; v_call: TRBV5-6; j_call: TRBJ1-2; cdr3_aa: ASSPIPGHRISNYGYT
d_call: TRBD1; v_call: TRBV18; j_call: TRBJ1-5; cdr3_aa: ASSPRSTGDQPQH
d_call: TRBD1; v_call: TRBV10-3; j_call: TRBJ2-7; cdr3_aa: AISGGTVTGATYEQY
d_call: TRBD1; v_call: TRBV11-1; j_call: TRBJ2-7; cdr3_aa: ASSEGQGGSYEQY
d_call: NA; v_call: TRBV27; j_call: TRBJ1-5; cdr3_aa: ASSLMVGQPQH
d_call: NA; v_call: TRBV2; j_call: TRBJ2-1; cdr3_aa: ASSESSVLYNEQF
d_call: NA; v_call: TRBV19; j_call: TRBJ1-1; cdr3_aa: ASNQGLDTEAF
d_call: NA; v_call: TRBV11-2; j_call: TRBJ2-7; cdr3_aa: ASSYNLGSGGEQY
d_call: TRBD1; v_call: TRBV6-6; j_call: TRBJ2-4; cdr3_aa: ASTDGDRDEDIQY
d_call: NA; v_call: TRBV11-2; j_call: TRBJ2-7; cdr3_aa: ASSWVRHPYEQY
d_call: NA; v_call: TRBV15; j_call: TRBJ1-4; cdr3_aa: ATSRDPEGSKLF
d_call: NA; v_call: TRBV23-1; j_call: TRBJ2-7; cdr3_aa: ASSYTPGKILYEQY
d_call: NA; v_call: TRBV28; j_call: TRBJ1-1; cdr3_aa: ASSLGGLRGRLMNTEAF
d_call: TRBD2; v_call: TRBV10-3; j_call: TRBJ2-5; cdr3_aa: AIRTSGGIGGETQY
d_call: NA; v_call: TRBV4-1; j_call: TRBJ2-3; cdr3_aa: ASSQGQNTDTQY
d_call: NA; v_call: TRBV6-5; j_call: TRBJ1-1; cdr3_aa: AGQSGGAGNTEAF
d_call: TRBD1; v_call: TRBV7-2; j_call: TRBJ1-5; cdr3_aa: ASSYQGVGGGQPQH
d_call: NA; v_call: TRBV7-2; j_call: TRBJ1-1; cdr3_aa: ASSGGLSNTEAF
d_call: TRBD2; v_call: TRBV4-2; j_call: TRBJ2-7; cdr3_aa: ASSQGVSRRGSYEQY